This T cell receptor (beta chain) was observed in a study of CD8+ T cells in alopecia areata. Treatment here: oral pan-JAK inhibitor, 5-10 mg twice daily. V gave up 6 bases and J gave up 2 bases; unmatched junction bases: 4. This CDR3 region has 15 residues. The germline V gene encodes CDR1 SEHNR and CDR2 FQNEAQ (reference sequence). RNA extraction was followed by reverse transcription into cDNA, which acted as the sequencing template. The table came from immunoSEQ multiplex PCR; TCRdb's copy has only in-frame clones and leaves some out. The sample has over 90,000 clones; approximately 84% are singletons.

This chain joins TRBV7-9 and TRBJ2-6; 7 bases are a match to TRBD1. The sequencing used CD8+ T cells sorted from blood, collected between weeks 30 and 35, from a patient treated with tofacitinib. The TCR sequence derives from a human donor with alopecia areata. Here the CDR3 reads CASSRTGAGANVLTF. For the CDR3, the DNA is TGTGCCAGCAGTCGAACAGGGGCTGGGGCCAACGTCCTGACTTTC.